The 30 T cell receptor beta chains listed next were all sequenced from one sample in a study of blood T cells in healthy people across ages. Then a second PCR, running about 7 to 11 cycles, was carried out with a sample-barcoded 5' primer and a J-beta primer mix. TCRdb itself ran the 5' RACE reads through MiXCR, one entry per CDR3 protein. The sample lists 650,000 to 1,000,000 distinct CDR3 sequences; about half were seen once. The sample consisted of blood. All receptors come from a man older than 75 in good health.

Only a few counts were recorded for this clonotype. The chain joins TRBV5-1 to TRBJ2-5; 8 bases align to TRBD1. The CDR3 covers 17 residues. The germline CDR1 and CDR2 sequences are SGHRS and YFSETQ. J lost 1 base, V lost 2 bases, and 10 bases had no gene match. The CDR3 nucleotides read TGCGCCAGCAGCTTCACCACCGGACAGGGCGGCCAAGAGACCCAGTACTTC. This codes for CASSFTTGQGGQETQYF.

The chain links TRBV12-3 or TRBV12-4 to TRBJ2-2, with TRBD1 matching over 11 bases. J gave up 2 bases and V 5 bases, and 4 bases lay outside the gene matches. The CDR3 is 16 residues long. The CDR3 reads CASSAGQGVNTGELFF. The CDR3 DNA sequence: TGTGCCAGCAGTGCGGGACAGGGGGTTAACACCGGGGAGCTGTTTTTT.

V is TRBV30 and J is TRBJ2-3; D is possibly TRBD2 (6 bases). Trimming shortened V by 3 bases and J by 2 bases, and 15 bases separated the two germline ends. Germline V gene sequence: CDR1 GTSNPN, CDR2 SVGIG (reference sequence). The CDR3 runs 15 residues. CDR3 residues: CAWRRGSGDTDTQYF. The CDR3 DNA sequence: TGTGCCTGGAGGCGTGGTAGCGGAGACACAGATACGCAGTATTTT.

This clonotype was counted once. The J gene is TRBJ2-7, the V gene TRBV7-2; D is perhaps TRBD1 or TRBD2 (5 bases each). This CDR3 region has 16 residues. V shed 5 bases and J shed 4 bases, with 21 bases lying between them. Looked up from germline, CDR1 is SGHTA and CDR2 is FQGNSA. The CDR3 region is CASSLGAPTAGYEQYF. The DNA for the CDR3 is TGTGCCAGCAGCCTCGGGGCCCCGACGGCTGGATACGAGCAGTACTTC.

This chain uses TRBV28 with TRBJ1-4; D is unclear. Germline V gene data show CDR1 as MDHEN and CDR2 as SYDVKM. V lost 6 bases and J 2 bases, leaving 10 bases between the germline ends. The CDR3 is 14 residues long. The CDR3 region has the DNA TGTGCCAGCAGCACAACCGGTACTAATGAAAAACTGTTTTTT. It encodes CASSTTGTNEKLFF.

The genes are TRBV29-1 and TRBJ2-5; D is possibly TRBD1 (5 bases). CDR1 and CDR2 from the germline V gene are SQVTM and ANQGSEA. The CDR3 contains 17 residues. The V end was cut by 2 bases, the J end by 11 bases, with 30 bases between. The CDR3 DNA is TGCAGCGTTGAAAGGGGCCCGCCGGTTGGGTTTGCCAATGAGCAGTACTTC. Translation gives CSVERGPPVGFANEQYF.

This clonotype was counted only a few times. The chain carries TRBV28 and TRBJ2-7; 9 bases map to TRBD1. CDR3 size: 18 residues. Germline values: CDR1 MDHEN, CDR2 SYDVKM. V trimming: 7 bases; J trimming: 1 base; junction bases outside the gene matches: 17. The CDR3 reads CASTSGTGLWGDSYEQYF. DNA for the CDR3: TGTGCCAGCACCTCCGGGACAGGGTTATGGGGGGATTCCTACGAGCAGTACTTC.

This clonotype was seen repeatedly, ten times or more. This rearrangement joins TRBV2 to TRBJ1-2, with 8 bases identical to TRBD1. V trimming: 8 bases; J trimming: 4 bases; junction bases outside the gene matches: 6. Looked up from germline, CDR1 is SNHLY and CDR2 is FYNNEI. The CDR3 runs 13 residues. The CDR3 DNA sequence: TGTGCCAGCCAGGGGGCTCTGGGCTATGGCTACACCTTC. It is translated as CASQGALGYGYTF.

This clonotype was detected once. The chain employs TRBV27 and TRBJ2-3; 8 bases line up with TRBD2. CDR3 length equals 18 residues. Germline V gene sequence: CDR1 MNHEY, CDR2 SMNVEV (reference sequence). The J segment lost 0 bases and the V segment lost 3 bases, leaving 11 bases of the junction unmatched. Written as DNA, the CDR3 is TGTGCCAGCAGTTTCACGTTGGGGAGCGGGGGTAGCACAGATACGCAGTATTTT. Its translation: CASSFTLGSGGSTDTQYF.

V gene TRBV5-1 combines with J gene TRBJ2-7; D is unresolved. Trimming left V 6 bases short and J 0 bases short, with 19 bases between. CDR3 length: 16 residues. Germline V gene lookup returns CDR1 SGHRS and CDR2 YFSETQ. DNA of the CDR3: TGCGCCAGCACCGTCGGGCCCCGAGACGTCTCCTACGAGCAGTACTTC. This encodes CASTVGPRDVSYEQYF. Full variable domain (missing parts from reference TRBV5-1 and TRBJ2-7): KAGVTQTPRYLIKTRGQQVTLSCSPISGHRSVSWYQQTPGQGLQFLFEYFSETQRNKGNFPGRFSGRQFSNSRSEMNVSTLELGDSALYLCASTVGPRDVSYEQYFGPGTRLTVT.

The V call is TRBV24-1, the J call TRBJ2-6; no firm D call. The V gene's germline CDR1 is KGHDR and CDR2 SFDVKD. This CDR3 is built from 14 residues. The V gene lost 5 bases and the J gene lost 0 bases, with 4 bases spanning the gap. The CDR3 bases are TGTGCCACCAGTGGGGGCTCTGGGGCCAACGTCCTGACTTTC. This codes for CATSGGSGANVLTF.

V usage is TRBV12-3 or TRBV12-4 and J usage is TRBJ2-1; D is possibly TRBD2 (5 bases). V was shortened by 3 bases and J by 8 bases, with 14 bases between the two germline ends. The CDR3 is made up of 14 amino acids. The CDR3 is CASSFGPEGDEQFF. The DNA of the CDR3 is TGTGCCAGCAGTTTCGGACCAGAGGGCGATGAGCAGTTCTTC.

The genes are TRBV7-2 and TRBJ2-5; 9 bases map to TRBD1. The trim removed 2 bases at V and 5 bases at J, leaving 12 bases unmatched. Per germline, CDR1 SGHTA and CDR2 FQGNSA. CDR3 length: 17 amino acids. CDR3 DNA: TGTGCCAGCAGCTTAAATCCAACCGGGACAGGGTTGGAGACCCAGTACTTC. This gives the protein CASSLNPTGTGLETQYF.

V is TRBV14 and J is TRBJ2-1; D remains unclear. The CDR3 length is 16 residues. V lost 3 bases, J lost 1 base, and 13 bases lay in between. Germline CDR1 is SGHDN and CDR2 is FVKESK. The CDR3 sequence: CASSHTLAGSYNEQFF. Here the CDR3 DNA reads TGTGCCAGCAGCCATACTCTGGCTGGATCCTACAATGAGCAGTTCTTC.

CDR3 in amino acids: CSARGGLAETYEQYF. Here the CDR3 DNA reads TGCAGTGCTAGAGGCGGACTAGCTGAGACCTACGAGCAGTACTTC. The chain joins TRBV20-1 to TRBJ2-7; TRBD2 matches 8 bases. The germline V gene has CDR1 DFQATT and CDR2 SNEGSKA (reference sequence). The CDR3 extends over 15 amino acids. J gave up 2 bases and V 1 base, and 7 bases lay outside the gene matches.

The J gene is TRBJ2-5, the V gene TRBV4-3; tentatively, D is TRBD2 (5 bases). CDR1 LGHNA and CDR2 YSLEER come from the germline V gene. The CDR3 has 15 residues. V shed 5 bases and J shed 11 bases, with 24 bases lying between them. The CDR3: CASSSSPPGYNEQYF. CDR3 nucleotides: TGCGCCAGCAGCTCCTCCCCCCCGGGATACAATGAGCAGTACTTC.

This clonotype has more than one count but fewer than ten. The V and J genes are TRBV28 and TRBJ2-6; perhaps D is TRBD1 or TRBD2 (6 bases each). Germline CDR1 reads MDHEN; CDR2 reads SYDVKM. V lost 5 bases and J lost 1, with 15 bases in between. The CDR3 totals 17 residues. In DNA form, the CDR3 reads TGTGCCAGCAGTGCGGCGGGACAAGTATCTGGGGCCAACGTCCTGACTTTC. Translation gives CASSAAGQVSGANVLTF.

This clonotype was observed a few times. This rearrangement joins TRBV28 to TRBJ2-4; D gene uncertain. Germline V gene sequence: CDR1 MDHEN, CDR2 SYDVKM. CDR3 size: 13 residues. The V and J ends lost 5 bases and 6 bases respectively, with 11 bases between them. The CDR3 DNA reads as TGTGCCAGCAGTCTGGAAGCCTTAAACATTCAGTACTTC. It is translated as CASSLEALNIQYF.

This chain uses TRBV4-2 with TRBJ2-5; a possible D gene is TRBD1 (5 bases). The J call may not be correct, given that the DNA end is closer to TRBJ2-7. Germline CDR1 LGHNA, CDR2 YNFKEQ. The CDR3 is made up of 15 amino acids. The CDR3 DNA reads as TGTGCCAGCAGCCAAGCAATGGACAAGGGCGGCGAGCAGTACTTC. Translated, it gives CASSQAMDKGGEQYF.

This clonotype was found a few times. The chain recombines TRBV21-1 with TRBJ2-7; TRBD2, the D gene given by the table, was not confirmed from the DNA. TRBV21-1 is classified as a pseudogene. This CDR3 spans 17 amino acids. CDR3 in amino acids: CASSKDLAGPSPYEQYF. CDR3 nucleotide sequence: TGTGCCAGCAGCAAAGACTTAGCGGGCCCGTCCCCCTACGAGCAGTACTTC.

The table lists this clonotype with many counts. The chain uses TRBV20-1 and TRBJ2-7, with 7 bases aligning to TRBD1. The trim removed 3 bases at V and 4 bases at J, leaving 6 bases unmatched. Germline values: CDR1 DFQATT, CDR2 SNEGSKA (reference sequence). This CDR3 has 13 amino acids. CDR3 loop: CSASDGRGYEQYF. The DNA of the CDR3 is TGCAGTGCTAGCGACGGCAGGGGGTACGAGCAGTACTTC.

Comment on this clonotype: Given a much more abundant clone one base away, this may be a read error. The chain links TRBV20-1 to TRBJ2-1; no clear D. This CDR3 spans 13 amino acids. CDR1 DFQATT and CDR2 SNEGSKA come from the germline V gene (reference sequence). Trimming cost V 5 bases and J 5 bases, with 13 bases left between them. As DNA, the CDR3 is TGCAGTGCTCCAGCTGGCTGGGACAATGAGCAGTTCTTC. This codes for CSAPAGWDNEQFF.

There are many counts of this clonotype. This chain joins TRBV12-3 or TRBV12-4 and TRBJ2-7; TRBD1 matches at 7 bases. The CDR3 runs to 13 residues. V trimming: 3 bases; J trimming: 5 bases; junction bases outside the gene matches: 4. CDR3 nucleotide sequence: TGTGCCAGCAGTTTCGACAGGGACCACGAGCAGTACTTC. Translated: CASSFDRDHEQYF.

This chain connects TRBV5-1 to TRBJ1-2; a possible D gene is TRBD1 (5 bases). The CDR3 has 14 amino acids. Trimming left V 2 bases short and J 3 bases short, with 11 bases between. Germline loops: CDR1 SGHRS, CDR2 YFSETQ. Written as DNA, the CDR3 is TGCGCCAGCAGCTTAGAAGGGGTTGACTATGGCTACACCTTC. Translated: CASSLEGVDYGYTF.

In this sample, this clonotype turned up many times. J is TRBJ2-5 and V is TRBV24-1; D is perhaps TRBD2 (6 bases). This CDR3 comprises 16 residues. Germline assignment: CDR1 KGHDR and CDR2 SFDVKD. V shed 7 bases and J shed 4 bases, with 21 bases lying between them. The CDR3 DNA reads as TGTGCCACCAGCGACCCCGGGGAGGCCAGTGGAGAGACCCAGTACTTC. Protein sequence: CATSDPGEASGETQYF.

In its sample, this clonotype was seen a few times. The chain couples TRBV20-1 to TRBJ2-4; D gene unclear. CDR1 DFQATT and CDR2 SNEGSKA come from the germline V gene (reference sequence). The V end lost 3 bases, the J end lost 0 bases, and 12 bases lay between the germline ends. CDR3 size: 15 residues. In DNA form, the CDR3 reads TGCAGTGCTAGTGGAAGCGCCCTAGCCAAAAACATTCAGTACTTC. Translation: CSASGSALAKNIQYF.

Details on this clonotype: At one end the junction does not follow the germline gene, possibly because of a read error. The V call is TRBV3-1, the J call TRBJ2-5; D may match TRBD1 or TRBD2 (5 bases each). The germline V gene has CDR1 LGHDT and CDR2 YNNKEL (reference sequence). CDR3 length: 14 residues. Written as DNA, the CDR3 is TGTGCCAGCAGCCCCCGGGACGGACAAGAGACCCGGTACTTC. Protein sequence: CASSPRDGQETRYF.

The chain combines TRBV29-1 with TRBJ2-2, with TRBD2 matching over 13 bases. Germline V lookup: CDR1 SQVTM, CDR2 ANQGSEA. The CDR3 is 14 amino acids. CDR3: CSGTSGIGTGELFF. Here the CDR3 DNA reads TGCAGTGGGACTAGCGGGATTGGCACCGGGGAGCTGTTTTTT.

The rearrangement joins TRBV18 to TRBJ2-7, with 8 bases lining up with TRBD1. This CDR3 region has 14 residues. V shed 4 bases, J shed 6 bases, and the junction held 8 bases outside the gene matches. Germline CDR1 reads KGHSH; CDR2 reads LQKENI. CDR3 in DNA: TGTGCCAGCTCACTAGAGACAGGGGTTGGCGAGCAGTACTTC. Translated, it gives CASSLETGVGEQYF.

The genes are TRBV28 and TRBJ2-1, with D perhaps matching TRBD1 (6 bases). Germline V CDR1 and CDR2: MDHEN, SYDVKM. The CDR3 runs to 15 residues. CDR3 sequence reads: CAISPSRGSYNEQFF. The CDR3 DNA reads as TGTGCGATTTCCCCGAGCAGGGGCTCCTACAATGAGCAGTTCTTC. The variable domain in full, with the rest retrieved from reference TRBV28 and TRBJ2-1, is DVKVTQSSRYLVKRTGEKVFLECVQDMDHENMFWYRQDPGLGLRLIYFSYDVKMKEKGDIPEGYSVSREKKERFSLILESASTNQTSMYLCAISPSRGSYNEQFFGPGTRLTVL.